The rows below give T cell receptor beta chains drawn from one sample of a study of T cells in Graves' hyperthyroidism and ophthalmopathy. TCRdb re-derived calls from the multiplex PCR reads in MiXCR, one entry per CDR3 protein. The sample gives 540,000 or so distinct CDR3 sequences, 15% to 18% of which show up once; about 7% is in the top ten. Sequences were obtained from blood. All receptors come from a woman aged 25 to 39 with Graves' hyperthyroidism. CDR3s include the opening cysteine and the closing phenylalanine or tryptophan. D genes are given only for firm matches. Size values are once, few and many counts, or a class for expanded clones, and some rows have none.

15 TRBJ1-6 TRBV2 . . TGTGCCAGCAGTGGGGGTACGCTCTCCTTTTCACCCCTCCACTTT CASSGGTLSFSPLHF
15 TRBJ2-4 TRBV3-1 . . TGTGCCAGCAGCCAAGATTCCAGGGCCAAAAACATTCAGTACTTC CASSQDSRAKNIQYF
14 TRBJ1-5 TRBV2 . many TGTGCCAGCACCCAGACAGGACGCAATCAGCCCCAGCATTTT CASTQTGRNQPQHF
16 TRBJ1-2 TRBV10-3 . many TGTGCCATCAGTGAGTCAGGGACCGATCGGCGCGCGGGCTACACCTTC CAISESGTDRRAGYTF
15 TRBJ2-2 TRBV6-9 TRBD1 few TGTGCCAGCAGTTACAGGACAGGGGTCCTCGGGGAGCTGTTTTTT CASSYRTGVLGELFF
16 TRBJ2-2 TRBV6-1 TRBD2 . TGTGCCAGCAGTGTGTCGGGAGGGCCTGTCACCGGGGAGCTGTTTTTT CASSVSGGPVTGELFF
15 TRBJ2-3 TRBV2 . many TGTGCCAGCAGTCAAGGACAGTCTAGCACAGATACGCAGTATTTT CASSQGQSSTDTQYF
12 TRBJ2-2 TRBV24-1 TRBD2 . TGTGCCACCCGGGGGGAGTCCGGGGAGCTGTTTTTT CATRGESGELFF
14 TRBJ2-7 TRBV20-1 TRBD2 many TGCAGTGCGAGCTTAAGCGGGAGCTCCTACGAGCAGTACTTC CSASLSGSSYEQYF
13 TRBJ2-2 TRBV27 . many TGTGCCAGCAGTTTCAACGGGGCCGGGGAGCTGTTTTTT CASSFNGAGELFF
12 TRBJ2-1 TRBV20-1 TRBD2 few TGCAGTGCTCGTTTACTAGCGAATGAGCAGTTCTTC CSARLLANEQFF
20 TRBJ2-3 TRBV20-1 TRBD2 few TGCAGTGCTAGAGACACTTATAGCGGGAGGGCCGGGGCGAGCACAGATACGCAGTATTTT CSARDTYSGRAGASTDTQYF
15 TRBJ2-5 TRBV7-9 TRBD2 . TGTACCAGCAGCTTAGCGACTAGCGTCACGGGGACCCAGTACTTC CTSSLATSVTGTQYF
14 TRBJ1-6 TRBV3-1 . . TGTGCCAGCAGCCAAGATGGGGGCAGGTCACCCCTCCACTTT CASSQDGGRSPLHF
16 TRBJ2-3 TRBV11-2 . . TGTGCCAGCAGCCAGGAGCTAGATACTAGAACAGATACGCAGTATTTT CASSQELDTRTDTQYF
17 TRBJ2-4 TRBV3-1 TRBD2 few TGTGCCAGCAGCCAAGATATGTCTAGCGGGAGTAAAAACATTCAGTACTTC CASSQDMSSGSKNIQYF
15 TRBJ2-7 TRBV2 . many TGTGCCAGCAGTGCCCTGGTCCTAGCCTCCTACGAGCAGTACTTC CASSALVLASYEQYF
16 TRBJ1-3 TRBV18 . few TGTGCCAGCTCACCAAATGATGGGGGCTCTGGAAACACCATATATTTT CASSPNDGGSGNTIYF
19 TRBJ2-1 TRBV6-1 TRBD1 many TGTGCCAGCAGTGAAGGGACAGGGTTCAATCTGCCGGGGTACAATGAGCAGTTCTTC CASSEGTGFNLPGYNEQFF
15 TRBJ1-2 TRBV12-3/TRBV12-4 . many TGTGCCAGCAGTTTATCCCAGGGATATGGCTATGGCTACACCTTC CASSLSQGYGYGYTF
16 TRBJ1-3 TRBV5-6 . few TGTGCCAGCAGCTCGACCATCTGGAGCTCTGGAAACACCATATATTTT CASSSTIWSSGNTIYF